This T cell receptor (beta chain) was captured in a study of shared clonotypes between healthy human individuals. Study details: Every donor yielded three CD4 naive, three CD4 memory, two CD8 naive and one CD8 memory plate.

Study conclusions and caveats: Few donors restricted represented genetic and exposure-history diversity. The sharing of approximately 5.1% of naive CD4 clonotypes was seen across several donors.

Regarding this clone: No antigen is known for it.

V lost 0 bases, J lost 2 bases, and 10 bases lay in between. Germline V gene sequence: CDR1 SGDLS, CDR2 YYNGEE. The CDR3 loop spans 15 amino acids. About 30,000 T cell genomes, or approximately 200 ng DNA, went into the sorted-subset replicate PCRs. Produced via immunoSEQ multiplex PCR; TCRdb's table is partial and in-frame only. In the table there are around 200,000 clones, about 93% of which are singletons. Sequencing used naive CD4+ T cells sorted from blood. Subset reported: CD45RA+ positively selected. The V call is TRBV9, the J call TRBJ2-3; D is ambiguous. The sequence was collected from a woman in her thirties in good health. CDR3 sequence (DNA): TGTGCCAGCAGCGTAGGGGTCAGTTTCACAGATACGCAGTATTTT. Translation: CASSVGVSFTDTQYF. Complete variable domain (other parts from reference TRBV9 and TRBJ2-3): DSGVTQTPKHLITATGQRVTLRCSPRSGDLSVYWYQQSLDQGLQFLIQYYNGEERAKGNILERFSAQQFPDLHSELNLSSLELGDSALYFCASSVGVSFTDTQYFGPGTRLTVL.